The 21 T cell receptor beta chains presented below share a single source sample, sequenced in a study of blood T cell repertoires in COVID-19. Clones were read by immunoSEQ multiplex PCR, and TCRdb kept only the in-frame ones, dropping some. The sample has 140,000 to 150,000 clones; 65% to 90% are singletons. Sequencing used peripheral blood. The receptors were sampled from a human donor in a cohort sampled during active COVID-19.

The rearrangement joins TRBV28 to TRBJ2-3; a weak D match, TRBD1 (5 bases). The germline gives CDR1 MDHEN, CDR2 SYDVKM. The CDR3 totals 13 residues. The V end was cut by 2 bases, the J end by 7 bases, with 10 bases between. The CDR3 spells CASSLARANTQYF. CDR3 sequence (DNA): TGTGCCAGCAGTTTAGCCAGGGCGAATACGCAGTATTTT.

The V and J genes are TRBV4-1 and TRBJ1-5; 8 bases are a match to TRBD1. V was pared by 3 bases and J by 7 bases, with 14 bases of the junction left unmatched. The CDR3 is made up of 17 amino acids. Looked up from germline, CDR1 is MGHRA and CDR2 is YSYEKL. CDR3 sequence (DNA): TGCGCCAGCAGCCAGGGGAGGGCCAGGGGGCTTGGGCAGCCCCAGCATTTT. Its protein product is CASSQGRARGLGQPQHF.

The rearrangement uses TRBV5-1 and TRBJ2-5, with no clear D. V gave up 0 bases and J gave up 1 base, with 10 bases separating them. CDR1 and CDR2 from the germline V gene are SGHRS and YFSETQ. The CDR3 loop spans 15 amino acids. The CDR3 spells CASSLEPGGQETQYF. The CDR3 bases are TGCGCCAGCAGCTTGGAACCTGGCGGCCAAGAGACCCAGTACTTC.

CDR3 bases: TGTGCCAGCAGCGTAGATAACAGCAGGTCCTACGAGCAGTACTTC. The encoded protein is CASSVDNSRSYEQYF. This chain links TRBV9 with TRBJ2-7; the D is unclear. Trimming cost V 0 bases and J 1 base, with 11 bases left between them. Per germline, CDR1 SGDLS and CDR2 YYNGEE. This CDR3 contains 15 residues.

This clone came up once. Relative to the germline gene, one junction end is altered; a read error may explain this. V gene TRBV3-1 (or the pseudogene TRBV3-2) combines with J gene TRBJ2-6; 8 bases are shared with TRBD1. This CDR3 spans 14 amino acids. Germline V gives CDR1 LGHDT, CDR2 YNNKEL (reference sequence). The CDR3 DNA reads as TGTGCCAGCAGCCCCCAACAGGGGGACAACGTCCTGACTTTC. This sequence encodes CASSPQQGDNVLTF.

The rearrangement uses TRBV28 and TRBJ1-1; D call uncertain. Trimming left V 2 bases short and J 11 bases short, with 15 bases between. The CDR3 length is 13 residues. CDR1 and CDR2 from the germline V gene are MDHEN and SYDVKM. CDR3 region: CASSLRGVYDAFF. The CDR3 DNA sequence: TGTGCCAGCAGTTTACGAGGTGTTTATGATGCTTTCTTT.

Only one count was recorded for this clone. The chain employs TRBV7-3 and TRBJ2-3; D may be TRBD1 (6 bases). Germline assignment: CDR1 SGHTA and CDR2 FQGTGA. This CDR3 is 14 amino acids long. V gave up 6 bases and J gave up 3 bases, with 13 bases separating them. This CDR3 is CASSSQGLTDTQYF. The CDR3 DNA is TGTGCCAGCAGTTCCCAGGGGTTGACAGATACGCAGTATTTT. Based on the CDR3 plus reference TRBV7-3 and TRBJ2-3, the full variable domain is GAGVSQTPSNKVTEKGKYVELRCDPISGHTALYWYRQSLGQGPEFLIYFQGTGAADDSGLPNDRFFAVRPEGSVSTLKIQRTERGDSAVYLCASSSQGLTDTQYFGPGTRLTVL.

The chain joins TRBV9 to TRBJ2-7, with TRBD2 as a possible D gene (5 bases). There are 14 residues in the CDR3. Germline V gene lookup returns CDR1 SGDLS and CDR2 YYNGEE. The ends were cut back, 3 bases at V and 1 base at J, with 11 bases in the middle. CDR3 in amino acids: CASSAGVESYEQYF. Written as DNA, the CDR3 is TGTGCCAGCAGCGCCGGGGTTGAATCCTACGAGCAGTACTTC.

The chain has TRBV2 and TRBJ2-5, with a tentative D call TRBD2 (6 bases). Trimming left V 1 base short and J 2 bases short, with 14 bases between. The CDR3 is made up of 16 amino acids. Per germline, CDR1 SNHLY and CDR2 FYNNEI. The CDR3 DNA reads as TGTGCCAGCAGTGAAGAAAGGGTGGGAGGACAAGAGACCCAGTACTTC. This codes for CASSEERVGGQETQYF.

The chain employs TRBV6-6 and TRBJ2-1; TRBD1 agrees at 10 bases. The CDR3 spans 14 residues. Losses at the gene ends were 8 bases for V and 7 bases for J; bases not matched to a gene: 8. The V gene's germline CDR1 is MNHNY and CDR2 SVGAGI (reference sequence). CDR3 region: CASQRQGALNEQFF. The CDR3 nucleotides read TGTGCCAGCCAAAGACAGGGGGCTTTGAATGAGCAGTTCTTC.

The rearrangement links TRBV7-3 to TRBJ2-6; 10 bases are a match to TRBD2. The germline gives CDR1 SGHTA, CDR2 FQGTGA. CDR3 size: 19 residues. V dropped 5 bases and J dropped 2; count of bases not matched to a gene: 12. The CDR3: CASSPVPSGSLTGANVLTF. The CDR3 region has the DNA TGTGCCAGCAGCCCCGTACCTAGCGGGAGTTTGACTGGGGCCAACGTCCTGACTTTC.

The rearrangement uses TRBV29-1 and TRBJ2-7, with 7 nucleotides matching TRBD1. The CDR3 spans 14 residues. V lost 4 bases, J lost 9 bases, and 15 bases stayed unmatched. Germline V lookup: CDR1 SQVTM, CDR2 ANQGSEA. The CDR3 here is CSVVRQGERFGQYF. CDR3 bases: TGCAGCGTTGTCAGGCAGGGGGAGAGGTTTGGGCAGTACTTC.

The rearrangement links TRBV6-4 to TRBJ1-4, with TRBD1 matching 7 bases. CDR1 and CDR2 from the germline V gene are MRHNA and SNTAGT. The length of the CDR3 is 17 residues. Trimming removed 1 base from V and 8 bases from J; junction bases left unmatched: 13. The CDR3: CASSDYGRGREEEKLFF. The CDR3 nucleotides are TGTGCCAGCAGTGACTACGGGAGGGGGCGGGAGGAGGAAAAACTGTTTTTT.

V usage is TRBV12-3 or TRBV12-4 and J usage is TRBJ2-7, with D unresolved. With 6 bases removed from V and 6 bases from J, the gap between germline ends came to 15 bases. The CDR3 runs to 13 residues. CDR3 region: CASSPAGVGEQYF. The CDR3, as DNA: TGTGCCAGCAGCCCAGCCGGAGTGGGCGAGCAGTACTTC.

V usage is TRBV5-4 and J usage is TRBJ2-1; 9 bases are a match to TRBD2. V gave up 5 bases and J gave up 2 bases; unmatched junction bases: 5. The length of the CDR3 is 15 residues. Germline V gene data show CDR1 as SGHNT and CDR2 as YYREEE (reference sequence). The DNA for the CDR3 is TGTGCCAGCAGAAGGACTAGCGACACCTACAATGAGCAGTTCTTC. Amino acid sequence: CASRRTSDTYNEQFF.

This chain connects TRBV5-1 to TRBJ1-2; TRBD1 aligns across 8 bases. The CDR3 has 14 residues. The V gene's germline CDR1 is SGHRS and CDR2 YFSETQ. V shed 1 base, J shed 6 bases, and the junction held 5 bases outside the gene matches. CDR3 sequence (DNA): TGCGCCAGCAGCTTGCCCACAGGGGGGGATGGCTACACCTTC. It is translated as CASSLPTGGDGYTF.

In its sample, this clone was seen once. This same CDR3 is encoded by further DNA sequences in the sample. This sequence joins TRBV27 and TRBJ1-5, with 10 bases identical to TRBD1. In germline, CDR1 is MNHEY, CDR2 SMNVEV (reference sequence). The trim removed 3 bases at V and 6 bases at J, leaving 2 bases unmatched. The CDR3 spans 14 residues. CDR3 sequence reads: CASSFGQGGQPQHF. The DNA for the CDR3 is TGTGCCAGCAGTTTCGGACAGGGGGGTCAGCCCCAGCATTTT.

CDR3 nucleotide sequence: TGTGCCAGCAGATCCGAGACTCTTGGGACAGAGTCCTACGAGCAGTACTTC. Protein product: CASRSETLGTESYEQYF. The J gene is TRBJ2-7, the V gene TRBV7-2, with TRBD1 identical over 7 bases. Germline assignment: CDR1 SGHTA and CDR2 FQGNSA. J gave up 1 base and V 6 bases, and 15 bases lay outside the gene matches. The CDR3 runs 17 residues.

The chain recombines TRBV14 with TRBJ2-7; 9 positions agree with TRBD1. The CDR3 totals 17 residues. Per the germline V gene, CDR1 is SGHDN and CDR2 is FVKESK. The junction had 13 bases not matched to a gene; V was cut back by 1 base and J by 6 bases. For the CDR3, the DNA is TGTGCCAGCAGCCAAGGCCTAGGGACAGGGCGGTTATCCGAGCAGTACTTC. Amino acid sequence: CASSQGLGTGRLSEQYF.

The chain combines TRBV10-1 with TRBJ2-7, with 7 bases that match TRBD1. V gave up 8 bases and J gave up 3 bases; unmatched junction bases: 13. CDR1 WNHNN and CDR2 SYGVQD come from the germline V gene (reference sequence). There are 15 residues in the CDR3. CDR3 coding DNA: TGCGCCAGCCCCCCAGCCGACCGGGACAGCTACGAGCAGTACTTC. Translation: CASPPADRDSYEQYF.

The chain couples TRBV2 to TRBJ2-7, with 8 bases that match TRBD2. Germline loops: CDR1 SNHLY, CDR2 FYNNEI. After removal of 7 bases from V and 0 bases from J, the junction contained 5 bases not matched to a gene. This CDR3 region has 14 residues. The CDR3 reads CASIPSGSSYEQYF. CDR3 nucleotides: TGTGCCAGCATCCCGAGCGGGAGCTCCTACGAGCAGTACTTC.